Each of the 18 T cell receptor beta chains below was sequenced from the same sample in a study of cytomegalovirus exposure and HLA in healthy donors. 13 Jbeta primers and 60 Vbeta primers were used for the PCR. TCRdb keeps only in-frame clones here, not all; method: immunoSEQ multiplex PCR. The sample gives approximately 80,000 clones, 63% of which show up once; around 16% is in the top ten. Sequenced: PBMCs. These receptor sequences come from a woman aged 40 to 50 in good health and CMV-seropositive.

This chain uses TRBV6-5 with TRBJ2-2, with no clear D. The CDR3 is made up of 16 amino acids. The germline CDR1 and CDR2 sequences are MNHEY and SVGAGI. V lost 0 bases and J lost 0, with 8 bases in between. The CDR3 sequence is CASSYSSLANTGELFF. CDR3 DNA sequence: TGTGCCAGCAGTTACTCTTCGCTAGCGAACACCGGGGAGCTGTTTTTT.

The rearrangement links TRBV5-4 to TRBJ2-7, with 10 bases identical to TRBD1. Germline values: CDR1 SGHNT, CDR2 YYREEE (reference sequence). The CDR3 covers 14 residues. J gave up 5 bases and V 4 bases, and 6 bases lay outside the gene matches. The chain's CDR3 is CASSRDRGLHEQYF. The CDR3 nucleotides read TGTGCCAGCAGCCGGGACAGGGGTTTGCACGAGCAGTACTTC.

In the case of this clone: The junction differs from germline at one of its ends, possibly a read error. The chain employs TRBV6-5 and TRBJ2-5; D is possibly TRBD1 (6 bases). Germline V gives CDR1 MNHEY, CDR2 SVGAGI. The CDR3 has 14 amino acids. CDR3 bases: TGTGCCAGCAGTTACGGACAGTTCCAAGAGGCCCAGTACTTC. Translating it yields CASSYGQFQEAQYF.

This sequence joins TRBV7-9 and TRBJ2-5, with 9 bases identical to TRBD2. This CDR3 has 14 residues. Germline CDR1 reads SEHNR; CDR2 reads FQNEAQ (reference sequence). After removal of 5 bases from V and 5 bases from J, the junction contained 6 bases not matched to a gene. As DNA, the CDR3 is TGTGCCAGCAGCCCCTTAGCGGGAGATGAGACCCAGTACTTC. It is translated as CASSPLAGDETQYF.

Only one count was recorded for this clone. V usage is TRBV30 and J usage is TRBJ2-7; weak D call: TRBD2 (6 bases). Per germline, CDR1 GTSNPN and CDR2 SVGIG (reference sequence). CDR3 length: 14 amino acids. Trimming pared 0 bases from V and 6 bases from J, leaving 15 bases between. The CDR3 nucleotides read TGTGCCTGGAGTGTAGACGGGGGAATACGCGAGCAGTACTTC. Encoded protein: CAWSVDGGIREQYF. The full variable domain, in which reference TRBV30 and TRBJ2-7 provide the parts outside the CDR3, is SQTIHQWPATLVQPVGSPLSLECTVEGTSNPNLYWYRQAAGRGLQLLFYSVGIGQISSEVPQNLSASRPQDRQFILSSKKLLLSDSGFYLCAWSVDGGIREQYFGPGTRLTVT.

The V gene is TRBV28, the J gene TRBJ2-7; D remains ambiguous. Germline lookup yields CDR1 MDHEN and CDR2 SYDVKM. The length of the CDR3 is 16 residues. Trimming shortened V by 5 bases and J by 6 bases, and 23 bases separated the two germline ends. The chain's CDR3 is CASSPLSLTLKSEQYF. DNA for the CDR3: TGTGCCAGCAGTCCCCTCTCCTTGACATTGAAATCCGAGCAGTACTTC.

The sample holds a few counts of this clone. The chain employs TRBV6-1 and TRBJ1-2; TRBD1 might be the D (6 bases). The V and J ends lost 1 base and 4 bases respectively, with 10 bases between them. The V gene's germline CDR1 is MNHNS and CDR2 SASEGT. CDR3 length: 14 residues. The CDR3 coding sequence is TGTGCCAGCAGTGAAGGTGGGGGCTCCTATGGCTACACCTTC. Amino acid sequence: CASSEGGGSYGYTF.

The chain employs TRBV9 and TRBJ2-5; 11 nucleotides match TRBD2. With V trimmed by 3 bases and J by 5 bases, 9 bases remained unmatched. CDR3 length equals 16 residues. The germline V gene has CDR1 SGDLS and CDR2 YYNGEE. CDR3 DNA sequence: TGTGCCAGCAGCGGAACTCTAGCGGGAGGTCGTGAGACCCAGTACTTC. This codes for CASSGTLAGGRETQYF.

This clone was picked up a small number of times. The chain employs TRBV5-1 and TRBJ1-2; weak D call: TRBD1 (5 bases). Per germline, CDR1 SGHRS and CDR2 YFSETQ. V dropped 5 bases and J dropped 2 bases, with 13 bases sitting between them. The CDR3 runs 14 residues. Here the CDR3 reads CASRASPGNYGYTF. The CDR3 nucleotides are TGCGCCAGCAGGGCGTCCCCAGGGAACTATGGCTACACCTTC.

This clone was picked up a small number of times. The V gene is TRBV19, the J gene TRBJ2-2; D remains ambiguous. Trimming took off 1 base at V and 5 bases at J, with 8 bases between the two ends. Germline lookup yields CDR1 LNHDA and CDR2 SQIVND (reference sequence). This CDR3 is 14 amino acids long. The CDR3 region is CASSIALSTGELFF. DNA for the CDR3: TGTGCCAGTAGTATAGCTCTCTCGACCGGGGAGCTGTTTTTT.

J is TRBJ1-5 and V is TRBV28; D is uncertain. CDR1 is MDHEN and CDR2 is SYDVKM in the germline V gene. Between the trimmed V and J ends, which lost 7 bases and 0 bases, there was a span of 13 bases. This CDR3 has 15 amino acids. CDR3 DNA sequence: TGTGCCAGCATCCCGGGGAGTAATAGCAATCAGCCCCAGCATTTT. Its translation is CASIPGSNSNQPQHF. Full variable domain (outside the CDR3, taken from reference TRBV28 and TRBJ1-5): DVKVTQSSRYLVKRTGEKVFLECVQDMDHENMFWYRQDPGLGLRLIYFSYDVKMKEKGDIPEGYSVSREKKERFSLILESASTNQTSMYLCASIPGSNSNQPQHFGDGTRLSIL.

This rearrangement joins TRBV27 to TRBJ2-5; D possibly corresponds to TRBD2 (6 bases). Germline CDR1 is MNHEY and CDR2 is SMNVEV (reference sequence). The CDR3 contains 13 residues. V shed 6 bases and J shed 0 bases, with 8 bases lying between them. CDR3 residues: CASRRDYQETQYF. CDR3 sequence (DNA): TGTGCCAGCAGAAGGGACTACCAAGAGACCCAGTACTTC.

V is TRBV19 and J is TRBJ1-1; TRBD1 might be the D (5 bases). This CDR3 spans 13 amino acids. The germline CDR1 and CDR2 sequences are LNHDA and SQIVND (reference sequence). The V end was cut by 7 bases, the J end by 3 bases, with 12 bases between. CDR3 protein: CASTVRGYTEAFF. In DNA, the CDR3 is TGTGCCAGTACGGTTCGGGGGTACACTGAAGCTTTCTTT.

The chain recombines TRBV10-3 with TRBJ2-7; no firm D call. This CDR3 has 15 amino acids. The V gene lost 5 bases and the J gene lost 5 bases, with 19 bases spanning the gap. CDR1 ENHRY and CDR2 SYGVKD come from the germline V gene. The CDR3 region is CAISRVNTSPHEQYF. Here the CDR3 DNA reads TGTGCCATCAGTCGGGTAAACACGAGCCCCCACGAGCAGTACTTC.

The rearrangement uses TRBV6-6 and TRBJ2-1, with TRBD1 identical over 7 bases. This CDR3 is 12 amino acids long. The germline V gene encodes CDR1 MNHNY and CDR2 SVGAGI (reference sequence). V shed 5 bases, J shed 7 bases, and the junction held 2 bases outside the gene matches. The CDR3 reads CASSAGGNEQFF. CDR3 sequence (DNA): TGTGCCAGCAGTGCAGGGGGTAATGAGCAGTTCTTC.

The genes are TRBV15 and TRBJ2-3, with 10 bases matching TRBD1. The trim removed 2 bases at V and 2 bases at J, leaving 4 bases unmatched. Per germline, CDR1 LNHNV and CDR2 YYDKDF (reference sequence). The CDR3 spans 16 residues. The chain's CDR3 is CATSRPGQGFTDTQYF. The CDR3 DNA reads TGTGCCACCAGCAGACCGGGACAGGGGTTCACAGATACGCAGTATTTT. The full variable domain, with the rest looked up from reference TRBV15 and TRBJ2-3, is DAMVIQNPRYQVTQFGKPVTLSCSQTLNHNVMYWYQQKSSQAPKLLFHYYDKDFNNEADTPDNFQSRRPNTSFCFLDIRSPGLGDTAMYLCATSRPGQGFTDTQYFGPGTRLTVL.

This sequence joins TRBV4-3 and TRBJ2-3; the D is unclear. This CDR3 comprises 14 residues. Trimming took 5 bases from V and 3 from J, leaving 12 bases between them. Germline V CDR1 and CDR2: LGHNA, YSLEER. CDR3 sequence reads: CASSSTERTDTQYF. The CDR3 DNA follows: TGCGCCAGCAGCTCTACAGAACGGACAGATACGCAGTATTTT.

The CDR3 region is CASSAGNPRGYGYTF. CDR3 DNA sequence: TGTGCCAGCAGCGCCGGCAATCCCAGGGGCTATGGCTACACCTTC. The chain carries TRBV9 and TRBJ1-2, with D tentatively TRBD1 (6 bases). V lost 3 bases, J lost 4 bases, and 16 bases lay in between. Germline V gene data show CDR1 as SGDLS and CDR2 as YYNGEE. The CDR3 covers 15 residues.